The 15 T cell receptor beta chains listed next were all sequenced from one sample in a study of blood T cell repertoires in COVID-19. Profiling relied on immunoSEQ multiplex PCR, and the TCRdb table lists in-frame clones only, not all of them. The sample includes 150,000 to 200,000 clones, roughly 79% of them seen just once. The specimen sequenced was peripheral blood. These receptor sequences come from a woman between 40 and 55 years old with COVID-19, enrolled during active disease.

V usage is TRBV11-3 and J usage is TRBJ2-2; no reliable D call. V was shortened by 6 bases and J by 6 bases, with 8 bases between the two germline ends. CDR3 length: 12 amino acids. Germline-derived CDR1 and CDR2 are SGHNT and YENEEA. CDR3 amino acids: CASSSHAGELFF. The DNA of the CDR3 is TGTGCCAGCAGTTCACACGCCGGGGAGCTGTTTTTT.

The chain carries TRBV29-1 and TRBJ2-1, with 10 positions matching TRBD2. The CDR3 is 14 residues long. V dropped 6 bases and J dropped 9; count of bases not matched to a gene: 11. The germline V gene encodes CDR1 SQVTM and CDR2 ANQGSEA. CDR3 protein: CSVVRIAGGSEQFF. CDR3 DNA: TGCAGCGTAGTCAGAATAGCGGGAGGATCTGAGCAGTTCTTC.

This chain connects TRBV19 to TRBJ2-5; 15 positions match TRBD2. The trim removed 4 bases at V and 2 bases at J, leaving 2 bases unmatched. This CDR3 has 16 residues. Germline assignment: CDR1 LNHDA and CDR2 SQIVND (reference sequence). CDR3 sequence: CASSKGLAGGQETQYF. The DNA for the CDR3 is TGTGCCAGTAGTAAGGGACTAGCGGGGGGTCAAGAGACCCAGTACTTC.

The CDR3 sequence is CASSKWGQTTTDTQYF. The CDR3 bases are TGTGCCAGCAGCAAATGGGGACAGACCACCACAGATACGCAGTATTTT. The rearrangement links TRBV9 to TRBJ2-3, with 7 bases fitting TRBD1. V shed 4 bases, J shed 2 bases, and the junction held 10 bases outside the gene matches. The germline gives CDR1 SGDLS, CDR2 YYNGEE. The CDR3 covers 16 residues.

The V gene is TRBV3-1 (or the pseudogene TRBV3-2), the J gene TRBJ1-6; D is undetermined. Germline V gene lookup returns CDR1 LGHDT and CDR2 YNNKEL (reference sequence). Deletions cut 0 bases from V and 7 bases from J, with 7 bases between. This CDR3 region has 14 residues. CDR3 nucleotides: TGTGCCAGCAGCCAAGATTTAGTCAATTCACCCCTCCACTTT. Residues: CASSQDLVNSPLHF.

In nucleotides, the CDR3 is TGTGCCTGGAGGCCGGACAGTCTGTTGTATGGCTACACCTTC. Amino acids: CAWRPDSLLYGYTF. The chain joins TRBV30 to TRBJ1-2, with D tentatively TRBD1 (6 bases). Germline V CDR1 and CDR2: GTSNPN, SVGIG (reference sequence). Trimming took 3 bases from V and 5 from J, leaving 16 bases between them. CDR3 length equals 14 residues.

V gene TRBV12-2 combines with J gene TRBJ1-1. TRBV12-2 is marked as a pseudogene. CDR3 length: 12 amino acids. The CDR3 region is CASRPGNTEAFF. In nucleotides, the CDR3 is TGTGCAAGTCGCCCCGGGAACACTGAAGCTTTCTTT.

The chain couples TRBV4-1 to TRBJ1-3; D perhaps matches TRBD1 (6 bases). Between the trimmed V and J ends, which lost 8 bases and 4 bases, there was a span of 15 bases. CDR1 and CDR2 from the germline V gene are MGHRA and YSYEKL. The CDR3 consists of 14 residues. The CDR3 bases are TGCGCCAGCGGACCGACAGGTGCAGGAAACACCATATATTTT. Translating it yields CASGPTGAGNTIYF.

The chain links TRBV19 to TRBJ2-1, with a tentative D call TRBD1 (7 bases). This CDR3 spans 15 amino acids. CDR1 and CDR2 (germline): LNHDA, SQIVND (reference sequence). Trimming pared 7 bases from V and 2 bases from J, leaving 15 bases between. The DNA for the CDR3 is TGTGCCAGTAAGCAGGGGGGCCGGGCCTACAATGAGCAGTTCTTC. Translated, it gives CASKQGGRAYNEQFF. Complete variable domain (other parts from reference TRBV19 and TRBJ2-1): DGGITQSPKYLFRKEGQNVTLSCEQNLNHDAMYWYRQDPGQGLRLIYYSQIVNDFQKGDIAEGYSVSREKKESFPLTVTSAQKNPTAFYLCASKQGGRAYNEQFFGPGTRLTVL.

This clone was picked up a small number of times. This sequence joins TRBV29-1 and TRBJ2-1, with 8 nucleotides matching TRBD1. Germline V gene sequence: CDR1 SQVTM, CDR2 ANQGSEA. Trimming took 3 bases from V and 7 from J; bases not matched to a gene: 14. This CDR3 is built from 16 residues. The CDR3 DNA reads TGCAGCGTTGACCACGACAGGGGTTCAGTCCCGAATGAGCAGTTCTTC. Translating it yields CSVDHDRGSVPNEQFF.

This clone was counted between two and nine times. The CDR3: CATSQTGTNYGYTF. DNA of the CDR3: TGTGCCACCAGCCAGACAGGGACCAACTATGGCTACACCTTC. This chain joins TRBV24-1 and TRBJ1-2; 7 nucleotides align to TRBD1. CDR1 KGHDR and CDR2 SFDVKD come from the germline V gene. The CDR3 contains 14 residues. Trimming cost V 7 bases and J 2 bases; bases outside gene matches: 6.

This clone came up once. The V and J genes are TRBV19 and TRBJ1-5, with a possible D match to TRBD1 (6 bases). This CDR3 comprises 14 residues. Germline assignment: CDR1 LNHDA and CDR2 SQIVND (reference sequence). V shed 2 bases and J shed 7 bases, with 12 bases lying between them. CDR3 protein: CASSISRGEQPQHF. DNA for the CDR3: TGTGCCAGTAGTATAAGCAGGGGCGAACAGCCCCAGCATTTT.

This clone was detected many times. The genes are TRBV27 and TRBJ2-7, with TRBD2 matching 8 bases. CDR3 length equals 13 residues. V trimming: 5 bases; J trimming: 7 bases; junction bases outside the gene matches: 7. Germline lookup yields CDR1 MNHEY and CDR2 SMNVEV (reference sequence). The CDR3 loop reads CASSLKTGGEQYF. DNA for the CDR3: TGTGCCAGCAGTCTCAAAACGGGAGGGGAGCAGTACTTC.

The chain recombines TRBV27 with TRBJ2-7; 8 nucleotides align to TRBD2. The CDR3 has 17 amino acids. Trimming at V came to 1 base and at J to 0 bases, leaving 8 bases not matched to a gene. Germline V CDR1 and CDR2: MNHEY, SMNVEV (reference sequence). The CDR3 nucleotides read TGTGCCAGCAGTTTATTGGCCGTTAGCGGGAACTCCTACGAGCAGTACTTC. Protein product: CASSLLAVSGNSYEQYF.

The genes are TRBV29-1 and TRBJ2-1; possibly TRBD2 for D (6 bases). V lost 1 base, J lost 3 bases, and 13 bases lay in between. The CDR3 has 15 amino acids. Looked up from germline, CDR1 is SQVTM and CDR2 is ANQGSEA. CDR3 region: CSVEVGDSLYNEQFF. The CDR3 region has the DNA TGCAGCGTTGAAGTGGGGGACTCCCTCTACAATGAGCAGTTCTTC.